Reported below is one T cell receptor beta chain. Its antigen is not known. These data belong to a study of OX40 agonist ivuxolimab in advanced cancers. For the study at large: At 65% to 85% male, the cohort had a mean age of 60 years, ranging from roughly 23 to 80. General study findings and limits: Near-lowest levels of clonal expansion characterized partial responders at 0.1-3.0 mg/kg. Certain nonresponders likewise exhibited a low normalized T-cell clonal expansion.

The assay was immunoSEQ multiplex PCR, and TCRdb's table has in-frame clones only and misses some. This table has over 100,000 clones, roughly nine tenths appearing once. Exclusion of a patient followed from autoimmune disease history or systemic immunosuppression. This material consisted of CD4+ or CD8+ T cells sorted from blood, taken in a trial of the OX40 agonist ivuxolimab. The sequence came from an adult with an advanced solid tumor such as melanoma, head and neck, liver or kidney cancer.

The CDR3 bases are TGTGCCAGCAGCTTACTAGGTGCAACTAATGAAAAACTGTTTTTT. Translation gives CASSLLGATNEKLFF. This chain joins TRBV7-9 and TRBJ1-4, with D hard to call. The CDR3 covers 15 residues. Trimming removed 2 bases at V and 0 bases at J, with 7 bases between. Per the germline V gene, CDR1 is SEHNR and CDR2 is FQNEAQ (reference sequence).